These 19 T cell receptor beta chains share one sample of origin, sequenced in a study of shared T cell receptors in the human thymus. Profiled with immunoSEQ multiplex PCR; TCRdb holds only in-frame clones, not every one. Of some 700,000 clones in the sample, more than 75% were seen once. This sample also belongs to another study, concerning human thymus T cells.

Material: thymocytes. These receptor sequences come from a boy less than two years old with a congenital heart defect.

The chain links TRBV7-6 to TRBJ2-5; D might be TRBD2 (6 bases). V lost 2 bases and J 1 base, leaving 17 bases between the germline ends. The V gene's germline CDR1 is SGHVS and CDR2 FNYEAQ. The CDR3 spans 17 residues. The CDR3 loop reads CASSLRLASEPQETQYF. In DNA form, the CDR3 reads TGTGCCAGCAGCTTACGATTGGCTAGCGAACCCCAAGAGACCCAGTACTTC.

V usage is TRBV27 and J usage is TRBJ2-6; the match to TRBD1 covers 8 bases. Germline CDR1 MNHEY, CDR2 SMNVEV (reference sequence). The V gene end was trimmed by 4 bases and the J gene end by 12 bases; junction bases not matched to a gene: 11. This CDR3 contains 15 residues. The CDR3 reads CASSSRTGYLGVLTF. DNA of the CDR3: TGTGCCAGCAGTTCCCGGACAGGGTATCTCGGCGTCCTGACTTTC.

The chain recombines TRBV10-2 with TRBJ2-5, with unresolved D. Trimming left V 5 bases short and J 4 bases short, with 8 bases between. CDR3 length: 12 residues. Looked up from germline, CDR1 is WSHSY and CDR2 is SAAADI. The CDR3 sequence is CASSRRGETQYF. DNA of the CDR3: TGCGCCAGCAGTAGGCGAGGAGAGACCCAGTACTTC.

CDR3 DNA sequence: TGTGCCAGCAGTTACTCCCATCACAGGAATCAGCCCCAGCATTTT. Residues: CASSYSHHRNQPQHF. The rearrangement links TRBV6-5 to TRBJ1-5; D is perhaps TRBD1 (5 bases). The CDR3 length is 15 residues. V lost 0 bases and J 4 bases, leaving 10 bases between the germline ends. The germline V gene has CDR1 MNHEY and CDR2 SVGAGI.

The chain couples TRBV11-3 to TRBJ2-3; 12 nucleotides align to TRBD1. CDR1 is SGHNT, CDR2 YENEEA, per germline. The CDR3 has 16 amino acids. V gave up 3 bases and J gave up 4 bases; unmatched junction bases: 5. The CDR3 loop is CASSFGDRGPSDTQYF. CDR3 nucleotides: TGTGCCAGCAGCTTTGGGGACAGGGGGCCATCAGATACGCAGTATTTT.

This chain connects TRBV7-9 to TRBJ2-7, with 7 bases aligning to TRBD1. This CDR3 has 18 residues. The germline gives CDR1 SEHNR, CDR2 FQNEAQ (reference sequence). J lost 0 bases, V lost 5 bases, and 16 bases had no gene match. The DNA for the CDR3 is TGTGCCAGCAGCCTCAATCAACAGGGCGAGGGGGCCTCCTACGAGCAGTACTTC. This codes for CASSLNQQGEGASYEQYF.

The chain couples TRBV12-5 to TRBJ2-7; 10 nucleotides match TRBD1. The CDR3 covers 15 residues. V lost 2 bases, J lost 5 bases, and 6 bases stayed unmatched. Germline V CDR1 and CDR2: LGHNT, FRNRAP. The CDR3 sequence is CASGLPRTGGNEQYF. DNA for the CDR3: TGTGCTAGTGGTTTGCCCCGGACAGGGGGAAACGAGCAGTACTTC. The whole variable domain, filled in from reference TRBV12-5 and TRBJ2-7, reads DARVTQTPRHKVTEMGQEVTMRCQPILGHNTVFWYRQTMMQGLELLAYFRNRAPLDDSGMPKDRFSAEMPDATLATLKIQPSEPRDSAVYFCASGLPRTGGNEQYFGPGTRLTVT.

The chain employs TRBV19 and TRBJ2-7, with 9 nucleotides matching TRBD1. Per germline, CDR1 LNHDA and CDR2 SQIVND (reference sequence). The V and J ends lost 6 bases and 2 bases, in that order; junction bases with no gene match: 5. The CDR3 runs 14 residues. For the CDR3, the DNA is TGTGCCAGTAGGCCGGGACAGGGACCCTACGAGCAGTACTTC. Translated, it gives CASRPGQGPYEQYF.

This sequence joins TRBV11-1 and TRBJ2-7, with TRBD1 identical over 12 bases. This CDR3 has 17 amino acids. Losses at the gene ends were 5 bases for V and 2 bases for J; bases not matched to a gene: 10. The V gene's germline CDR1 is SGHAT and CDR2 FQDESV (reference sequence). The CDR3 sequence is CASSLIVGDRGPYEQYF. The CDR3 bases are TGTGCCAGCAGCCTAATCGTTGGGGACAGGGGGCCCTACGAGCAGTACTTC.

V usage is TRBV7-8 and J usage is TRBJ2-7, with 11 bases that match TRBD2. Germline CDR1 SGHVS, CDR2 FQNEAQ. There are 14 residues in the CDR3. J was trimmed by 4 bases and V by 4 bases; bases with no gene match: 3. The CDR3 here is CASSSGLAVYEQYF. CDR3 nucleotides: TGTGCCAGCAGCTCGGGACTAGCGGTATACGAGCAGTACTTC.

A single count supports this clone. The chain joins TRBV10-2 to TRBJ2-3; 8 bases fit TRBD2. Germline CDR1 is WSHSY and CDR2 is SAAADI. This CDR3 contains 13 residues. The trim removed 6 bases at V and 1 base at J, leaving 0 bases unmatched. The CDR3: CASRTSGTDTQYF. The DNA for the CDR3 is TGCGCCAGCAGGACTAGCGGCACAGATACGCAGTATTTT.

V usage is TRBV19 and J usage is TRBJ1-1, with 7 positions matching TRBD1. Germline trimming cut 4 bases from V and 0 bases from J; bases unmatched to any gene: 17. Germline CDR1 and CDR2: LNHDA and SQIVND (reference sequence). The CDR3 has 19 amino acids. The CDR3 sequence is CASSKLPDRPCLMNTEAFF. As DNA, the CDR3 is TGTGCCAGTAGTAAACTTCCGGACAGGCCGTGTCTTATGAACACTGAAGCTTTCTTT.

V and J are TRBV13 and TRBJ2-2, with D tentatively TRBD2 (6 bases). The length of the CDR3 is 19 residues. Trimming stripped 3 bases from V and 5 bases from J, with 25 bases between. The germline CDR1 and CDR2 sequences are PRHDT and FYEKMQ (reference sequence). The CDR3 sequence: CASSFIMEREEASTGELFF. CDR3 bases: TGTGCCAGCAGCTTTATAATGGAGAGGGAGGAGGCTTCGACCGGGGAGCTGTTTTTT.

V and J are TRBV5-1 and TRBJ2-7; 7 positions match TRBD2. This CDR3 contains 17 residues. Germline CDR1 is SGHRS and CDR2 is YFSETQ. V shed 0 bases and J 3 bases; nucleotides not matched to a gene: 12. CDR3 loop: CASSLAAGKGVDYEQYF. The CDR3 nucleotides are TGCGCCAGCAGCTTGGCAGCGGGAAAAGGGGTGGACTACGAGCAGTACTTC.

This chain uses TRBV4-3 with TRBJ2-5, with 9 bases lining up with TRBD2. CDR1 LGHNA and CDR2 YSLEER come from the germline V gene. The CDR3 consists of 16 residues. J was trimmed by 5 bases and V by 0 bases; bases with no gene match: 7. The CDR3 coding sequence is TGCGCCAGCAGCCAAGATGGGGGACTAGCTGGGGAGACCCAGTACTTC. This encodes CASSQDGGLAGETQYF.

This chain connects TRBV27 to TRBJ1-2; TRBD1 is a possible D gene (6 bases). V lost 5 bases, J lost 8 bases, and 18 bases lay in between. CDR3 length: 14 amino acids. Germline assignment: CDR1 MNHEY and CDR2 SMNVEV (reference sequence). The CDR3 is CASSPNREGKGYTF. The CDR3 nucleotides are TGTGCCAGCAGTCCTAACAGGGAGGGGAAAGGCTACACCTTC.

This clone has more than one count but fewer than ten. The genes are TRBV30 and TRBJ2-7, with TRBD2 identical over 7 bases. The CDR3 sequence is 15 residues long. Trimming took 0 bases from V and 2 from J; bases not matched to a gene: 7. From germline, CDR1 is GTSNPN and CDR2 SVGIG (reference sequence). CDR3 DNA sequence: TGTGCCTGGAGTGTATTTAGCGGGCCCCCCTACGAGCAGTACTTC. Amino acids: CAWSVFSGPPYEQYF.

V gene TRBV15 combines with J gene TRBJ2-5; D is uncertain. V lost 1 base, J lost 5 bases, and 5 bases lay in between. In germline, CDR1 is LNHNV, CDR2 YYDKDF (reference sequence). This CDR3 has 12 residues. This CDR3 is CATSRGEETQYF. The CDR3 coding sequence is TGTGCCACCAGCAGAGGAGAGGAGACCCAGTACTTC.

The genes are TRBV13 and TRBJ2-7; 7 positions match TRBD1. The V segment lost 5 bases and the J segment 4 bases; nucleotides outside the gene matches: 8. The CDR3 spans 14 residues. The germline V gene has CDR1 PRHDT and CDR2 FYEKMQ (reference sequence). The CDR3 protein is CASSPARDRYEQYF. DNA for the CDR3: TGTGCCAGCAGCCCGGCCCGGGACAGATACGAGCAGTACTTC. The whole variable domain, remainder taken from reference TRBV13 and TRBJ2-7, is AAGVIQSPRHLIKEKRETATLKCYPIPRHDTVYWYQQGPGQDPQFLISFYEKMQSDKGSIPDRFSAQQFSDYHSELNMSSLELGDSALYFCASSPARDRYEQYFGPGTRLTVT.